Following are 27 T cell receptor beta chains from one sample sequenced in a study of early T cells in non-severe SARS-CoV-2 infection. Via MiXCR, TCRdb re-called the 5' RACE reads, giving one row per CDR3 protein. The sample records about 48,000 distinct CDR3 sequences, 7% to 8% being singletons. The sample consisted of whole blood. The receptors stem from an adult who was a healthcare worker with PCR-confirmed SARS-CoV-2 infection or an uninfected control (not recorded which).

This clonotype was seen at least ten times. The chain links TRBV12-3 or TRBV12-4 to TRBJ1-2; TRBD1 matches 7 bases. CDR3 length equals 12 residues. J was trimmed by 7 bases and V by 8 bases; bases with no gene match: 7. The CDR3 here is CASQQGPFGYTF. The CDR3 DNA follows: TGTGCCAGCCAACAGGGGCCATTTGGCTACACCTTC.

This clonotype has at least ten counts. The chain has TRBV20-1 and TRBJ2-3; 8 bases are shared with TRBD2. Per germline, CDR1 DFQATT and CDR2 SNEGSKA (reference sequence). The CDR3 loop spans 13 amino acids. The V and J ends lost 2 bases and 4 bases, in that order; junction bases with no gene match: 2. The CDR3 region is CSARLAGSDTQYF. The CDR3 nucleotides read TGCAGTGCTAGACTAGCGGGTTCAGATACGCAGTATTTT.

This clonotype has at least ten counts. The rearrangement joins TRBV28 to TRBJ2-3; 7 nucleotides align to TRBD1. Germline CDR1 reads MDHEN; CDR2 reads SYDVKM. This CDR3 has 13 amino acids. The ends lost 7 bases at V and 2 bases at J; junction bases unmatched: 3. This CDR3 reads CASKGAVTDTQYF. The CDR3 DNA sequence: TGTGCCAGCAAGGGGGCCGTCACAGATACGCAGTATTTT.

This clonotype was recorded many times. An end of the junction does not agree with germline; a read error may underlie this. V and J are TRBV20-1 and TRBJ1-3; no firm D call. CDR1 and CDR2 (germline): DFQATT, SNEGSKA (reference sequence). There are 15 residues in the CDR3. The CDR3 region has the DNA TGCAGTGCTCCAAACTTGCGGAGCTCTGAAAACACCATATATTTT. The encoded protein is CSAPNLRSSENTIYF.

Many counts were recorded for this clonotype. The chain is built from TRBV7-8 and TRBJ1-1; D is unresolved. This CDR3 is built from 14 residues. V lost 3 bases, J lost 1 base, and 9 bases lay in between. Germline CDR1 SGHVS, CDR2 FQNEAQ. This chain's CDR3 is CASSFYGKNTEAFF. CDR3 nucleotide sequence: TGTGCCAGCAGCTTTTACGGGAAGAACACTGAAGCTTTCTTT.

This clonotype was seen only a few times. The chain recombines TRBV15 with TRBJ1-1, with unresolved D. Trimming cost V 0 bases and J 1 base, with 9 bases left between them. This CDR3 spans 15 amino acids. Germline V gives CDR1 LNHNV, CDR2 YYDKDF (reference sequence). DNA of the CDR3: TGTGCCACCAGCAGAGACGGCCAAGGGAACACTGAAGCTTTCTTT. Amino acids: CATSRDGQGNTEAFF.

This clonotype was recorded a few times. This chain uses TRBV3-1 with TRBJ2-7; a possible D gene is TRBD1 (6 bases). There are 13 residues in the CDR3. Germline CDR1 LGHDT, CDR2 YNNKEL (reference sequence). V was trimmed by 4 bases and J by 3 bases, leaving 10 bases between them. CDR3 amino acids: CASSRTQGYEQYF. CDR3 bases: TGTGCCAGCAGCCGCACACAGGGCTACGAGCAGTACTTC.

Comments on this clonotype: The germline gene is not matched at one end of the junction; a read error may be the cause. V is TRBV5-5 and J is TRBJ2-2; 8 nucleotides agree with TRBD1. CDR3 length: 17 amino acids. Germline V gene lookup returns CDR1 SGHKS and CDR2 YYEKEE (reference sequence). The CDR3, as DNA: TGTGCCAGCAGCTCTCACAGGGGGAGTGGTGACACCGGGGAGCCGTTTTTT. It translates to CASSSHRGSGDTGEPFF.

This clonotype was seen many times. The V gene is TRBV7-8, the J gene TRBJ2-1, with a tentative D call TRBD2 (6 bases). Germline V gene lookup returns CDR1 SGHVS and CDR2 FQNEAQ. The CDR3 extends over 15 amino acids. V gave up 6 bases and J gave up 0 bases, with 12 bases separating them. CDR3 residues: CASRKEGFSYNEQFF. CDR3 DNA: TGTGCCAGCAGAAAGGAGGGATTCTCCTACAATGAGCAGTTCTTC.

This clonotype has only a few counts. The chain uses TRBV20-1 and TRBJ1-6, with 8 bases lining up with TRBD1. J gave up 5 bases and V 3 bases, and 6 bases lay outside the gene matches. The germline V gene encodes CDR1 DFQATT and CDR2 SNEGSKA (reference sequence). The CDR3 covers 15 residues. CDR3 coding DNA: TGCAGTGCTAGTTCTCTGACAGGGGATAATTCACCCCTCCACTTT. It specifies CSASSLTGDNSPLHF.

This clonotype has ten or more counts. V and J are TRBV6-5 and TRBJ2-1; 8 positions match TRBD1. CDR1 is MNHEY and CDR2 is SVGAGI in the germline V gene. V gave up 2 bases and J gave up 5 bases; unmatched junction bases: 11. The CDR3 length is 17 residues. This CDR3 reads CASSYGGYGQGNNEQFF. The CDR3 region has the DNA TGTGCCAGCAGTTACGGCGGGTACGGACAGGGTAACAATGAGCAGTTCTTC.

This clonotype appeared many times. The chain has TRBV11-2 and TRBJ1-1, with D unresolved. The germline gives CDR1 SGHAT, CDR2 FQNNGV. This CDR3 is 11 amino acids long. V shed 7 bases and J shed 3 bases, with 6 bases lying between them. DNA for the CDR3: TGTGCCAGCATGTACCACACTGAAGCTTTCTTT. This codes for CASMYHTEAFF.

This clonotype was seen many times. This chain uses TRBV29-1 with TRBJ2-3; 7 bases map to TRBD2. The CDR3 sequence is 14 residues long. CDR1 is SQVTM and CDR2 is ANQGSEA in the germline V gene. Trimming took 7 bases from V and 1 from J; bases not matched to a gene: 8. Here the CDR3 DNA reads TGCAGCGCGCGCAGCGGGATTGGCACAGATACGCAGTATTTT. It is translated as CSARSGIGTDTQYF.

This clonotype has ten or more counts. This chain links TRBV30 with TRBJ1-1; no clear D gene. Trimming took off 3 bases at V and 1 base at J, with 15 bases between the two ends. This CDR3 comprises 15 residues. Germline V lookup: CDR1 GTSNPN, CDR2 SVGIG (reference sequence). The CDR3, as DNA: TGTGCCTGGAGGCAGTTGGGTAGTAGGAACACTGAAGCTTTCTTT. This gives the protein CAWRQLGSRNTEAFF. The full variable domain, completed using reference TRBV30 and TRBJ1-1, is SQTIHQWPATLVQPVGSPLSLECTVEGTSNPNLYWYRQAAGRGLQLLFYSVGIGQISSEVPQNLSASRPQDRQFILSSKKLLLSDSGFYLCAWRQLGSRNTEAFFGQGTRLTVV.

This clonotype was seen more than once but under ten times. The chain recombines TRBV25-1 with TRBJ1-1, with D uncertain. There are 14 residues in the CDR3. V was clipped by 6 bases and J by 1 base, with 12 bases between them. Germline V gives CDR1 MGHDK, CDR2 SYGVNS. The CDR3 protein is CASRPRGGNTEAFF. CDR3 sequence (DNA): TGTGCCAGCAGACCCCGAGGAGGGAACACTGAAGCTTTCTTT.

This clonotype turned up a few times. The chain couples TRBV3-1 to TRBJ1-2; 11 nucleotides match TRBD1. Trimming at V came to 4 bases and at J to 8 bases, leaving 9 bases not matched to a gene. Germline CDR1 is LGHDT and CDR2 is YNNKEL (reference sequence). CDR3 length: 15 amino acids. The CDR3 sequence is CASSRFRTGGGGYTF. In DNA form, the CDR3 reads TGTGCCAGCAGCCGATTCCGGACAGGGGGCGGCGGCTACACCTTC.

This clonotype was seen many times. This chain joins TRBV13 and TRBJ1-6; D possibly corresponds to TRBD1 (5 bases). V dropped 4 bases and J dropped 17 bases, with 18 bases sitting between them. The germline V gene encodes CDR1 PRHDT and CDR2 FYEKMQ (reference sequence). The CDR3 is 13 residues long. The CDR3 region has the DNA TGTGCCAGCAGCTCTATCGGGGGACGGTCTATCCACTTT. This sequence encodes CASSSIGGRSIHF.

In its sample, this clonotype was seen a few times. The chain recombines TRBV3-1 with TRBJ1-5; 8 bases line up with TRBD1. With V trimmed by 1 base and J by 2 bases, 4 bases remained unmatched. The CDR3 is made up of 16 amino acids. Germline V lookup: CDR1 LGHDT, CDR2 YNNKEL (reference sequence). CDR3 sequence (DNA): TGTGCCAGCAGCCAAGGGACAGGGAGTCGCAATCAGCCCCAGCATTTT. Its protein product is CASSQGTGSRNQPQHF.

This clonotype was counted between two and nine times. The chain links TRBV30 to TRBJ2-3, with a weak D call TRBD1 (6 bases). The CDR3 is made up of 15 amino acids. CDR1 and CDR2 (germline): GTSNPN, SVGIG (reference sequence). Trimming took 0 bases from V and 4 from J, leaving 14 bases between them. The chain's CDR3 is CAWSVGAGVADTQYF. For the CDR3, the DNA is TGTGCCTGGAGTGTCGGGGCAGGGGTTGCAGATACGCAGTATTTT.

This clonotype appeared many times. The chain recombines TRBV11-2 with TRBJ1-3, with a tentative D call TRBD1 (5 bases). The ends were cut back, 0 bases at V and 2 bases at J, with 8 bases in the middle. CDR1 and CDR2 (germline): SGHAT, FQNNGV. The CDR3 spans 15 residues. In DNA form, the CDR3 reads TGTGCCAGCAGCTTAGATCCGGGACCTGGAAACACCATATATTTT. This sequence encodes CASSLDPGPGNTIYF.

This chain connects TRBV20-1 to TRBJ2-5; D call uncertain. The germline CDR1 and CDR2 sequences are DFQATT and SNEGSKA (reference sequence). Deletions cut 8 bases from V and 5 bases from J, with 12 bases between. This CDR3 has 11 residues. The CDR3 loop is CSSDHTETQYF. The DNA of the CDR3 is TGCAGTTCCGACCATACCGAGACCCAGTACTTC.

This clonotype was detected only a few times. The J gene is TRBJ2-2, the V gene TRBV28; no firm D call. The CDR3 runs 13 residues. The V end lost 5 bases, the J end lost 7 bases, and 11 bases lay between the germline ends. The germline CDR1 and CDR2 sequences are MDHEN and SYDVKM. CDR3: CASSTRLGGELFF. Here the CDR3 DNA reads TGTGCCAGCAGTACCCGGCTTGGCGGGGAGCTGTTTTTT.

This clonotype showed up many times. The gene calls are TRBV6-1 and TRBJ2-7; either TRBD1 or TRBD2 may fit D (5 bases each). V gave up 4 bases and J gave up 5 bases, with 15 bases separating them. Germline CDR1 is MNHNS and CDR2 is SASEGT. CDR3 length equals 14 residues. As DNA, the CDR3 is TGTGCCAGCAGTGTAACCGGGACGTTGCACGAGCAGTACTTC. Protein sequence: CASSVTGTLHEQYF.

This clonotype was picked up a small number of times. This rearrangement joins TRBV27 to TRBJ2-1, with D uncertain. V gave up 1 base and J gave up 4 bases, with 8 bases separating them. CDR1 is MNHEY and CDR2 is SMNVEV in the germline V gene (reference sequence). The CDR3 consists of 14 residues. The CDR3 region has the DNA TGTGCCAGCAGTTTATTAGGCACATACAATGAGCAGTTCTTC. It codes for CASSLLGTYNEQFF.

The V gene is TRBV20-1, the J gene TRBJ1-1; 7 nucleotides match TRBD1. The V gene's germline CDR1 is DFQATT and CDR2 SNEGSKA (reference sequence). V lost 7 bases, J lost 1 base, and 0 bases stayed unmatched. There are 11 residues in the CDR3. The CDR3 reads CSGQGNTEAFF. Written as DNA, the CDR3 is TGCAGTGGACAGGGGAACACTGAAGCTTTCTTT.

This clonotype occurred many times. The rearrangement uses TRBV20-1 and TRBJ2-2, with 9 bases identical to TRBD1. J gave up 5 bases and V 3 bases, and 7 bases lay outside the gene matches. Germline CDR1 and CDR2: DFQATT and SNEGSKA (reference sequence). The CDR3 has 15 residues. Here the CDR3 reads CSASPGTGRTGELFF. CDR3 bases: TGCAGTGCTAGTCCTGGGACAGGGCGGACCGGGGAGCTGTTTTTT.

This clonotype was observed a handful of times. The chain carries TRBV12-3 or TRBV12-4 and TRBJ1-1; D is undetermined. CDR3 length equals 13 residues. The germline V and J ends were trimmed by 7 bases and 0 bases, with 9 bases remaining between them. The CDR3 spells CASTQDLNTEAFF. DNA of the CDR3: TGTGCCAGCACCCAGGACTTGAACACTGAAGCTTTCTTT.